These 20 T cell receptor beta chains came from one sample sequenced in a study of post-analysis software for immune sequencing data. Unique molecular identifiers were carried by the TCR beta cDNA libraries. TCRdb re-derived calls from the PCR reads in MiXCR, one entry per CDR3 protein. This repertoire shows hundreds of thousands of distinct CDR3 sequences, approximately 46% found once; its top ten account for over 10%. The antigens for these receptors are not known. Study observations and caveats: The study found TRBV5-6, TRBV5-1 and TRBV20-1 among several TRBV segments more frequent in patients than controls.

The sample taken for sequencing was blood. The receptor source for this set is a girl aged 10 to 17 with multiple sclerosis.

This clonotype was detected only a few times. V is TRBV6-5 and J is TRBJ2-3; unclear D gene. The CDR3 is 13 amino acids. CDR1 MNHEY and CDR2 SVGAGI come from the germline V gene. The V gene lost 8 bases and the J gene lost 3 bases, with 12 bases spanning the gap. The CDR3 is CASYGSTTDTQYF. The DNA for the CDR3 is TGTGCCAGCTACGGCAGCACAACAGATACGCAGTATTTT.

V is TRBV7-9 and J is TRBJ2-5; tentatively, D is TRBD2 (6 bases). CDR1 and CDR2 from the germline V gene are SEHNR and FQNEAQ (reference sequence). The CDR3 contains 13 residues. Between the trimmed V and J ends, which lost 4 bases and 5 bases, there was a span of 11 bases. The chain's CDR3 is CASSSGGMETQYF. The CDR3 nucleotides are TGTGCCAGCAGCTCTGGCGGGATGGAGACCCAGTACTTC. The full variable domain, rest sourced from reference TRBV7-9 and TRBJ2-5, is DTGVSQNPRHKITKRGQNVTFRCDPISEHNRLYWYRQTLGQGPEFLTYFQNEAQLEKSRLLSDRFSAERPKGSFSTLEIQRTEQGDSAMYLCASSSGGMETQYFGPGTRLLVL.

This clonotype has a handful of counts. The chain joins TRBV5-1 to TRBJ2-3; D unclear. V was trimmed by 0 bases and J by 12 bases, leaving 11 bases between them. Germline-derived CDR1 and CDR2 are SGHRS and YFSETQ. CDR3 size: 12 residues. CDR3 coding DNA: TGCGCCAGCAGCTTGGGAGCTACCCTTCAGTATTTT. Amino acids: CASSLGATLQYF.

This clonotype was seen a few times. This chain uses TRBV27 with TRBJ2-1; TRBD2 matches at 11 bases. Trimming cost V 6 bases and J 9 bases; bases outside gene matches: 7. The length of the CDR3 is 14 residues. Germline V lookup: CDR1 MNHEY, CDR2 SMNVEV (reference sequence). The CDR3 loop is CASSPVSGRAEQFF. The DNA for the CDR3 is TGTGCCAGCAGCCCCGTTAGCGGGAGGGCTGAGCAGTTCTTC.

This clonotype was counted many times. The junction differs from germline at one of its ends, possibly a read error. This chain's CDR3 is CASSLDGPTYEQYF. Here the CDR3 DNA reads TGCGCCAGCAGCTTGGATGGACCGACCTACGAGCAGTACTTC. V gene TRBV7-6 combines with J gene TRBJ2-7; D unclear. CDR3 length: 14 residues. Per the germline V gene, CDR1 is SGHVS and CDR2 is FNYEAQ.

The chain joins TRBV4-1 to TRBJ1-5; 8 positions match TRBD1. CDR3 length: 16 amino acids. V gave up 1 base and J gave up 5 bases; unmatched junction bases: 7. Germline V gene lookup returns CDR1 MGHRA and CDR2 YSYEKL. In DNA form, the CDR3 reads TGCGCCAGCAGCCAAGGGGACAGGTCGGGAGATCAGCCCCAGCATTTT. Its translation: CASSQGDRSGDQPQHF.

This sequence joins TRBV20-1 and TRBJ2-7; D might be TRBD1 (6 bases). The ends were cut back, 6 bases at V and 1 base at J, with 16 bases in the middle. The CDR3 extends over 14 amino acids. Germline V gives CDR1 DFQATT, CDR2 SNEGSKA (reference sequence). The CDR3 nucleotides read TGCAGTGCGCAAACAGGGTCCCTTTCCTACGAGCAGTACTTC. Residues: CSAQTGSLSYEQYF.

This clonotype was seen a few times. V is TRBV7-2 and J is TRBJ2-1; D unclear. The CDR3 runs to 15 residues. Trimming stripped 1 base from V and 2 bases from J, with 9 bases between. The germline CDR1 and CDR2 sequences are SGHTA and FQGNSA. CDR3: CASSLGPGTYNEQFF. CDR3 nucleotide sequence: TGTGCCAGCAGCTTAGGTCCTGGGACCTACAATGAGCAGTTCTTC.

The chain is built from TRBV7-3 and TRBJ2-3, with unresolved D. The CDR3 consists of 15 residues. Trimming stripped 5 bases from V and 1 base from J, with 13 bases between. Germline V CDR1 and CDR2: SGHTA, FQGTGA. CDR3 nucleotides: TGTGCCAGCAGCCCTAAAGGTCCCCGCACAGATACGCAGTATTTT. Its translation: CASSPKGPRTDTQYF.

V is TRBV10-3 and J is TRBJ1-5, with D tentatively TRBD1 (6 bases). The CDR3 has 14 residues. Germline V CDR1 and CDR2: ENHRY, SYGVKD. V lost 3 bases to trimming and J lost 2 bases, with 8 bases between them. The CDR3 protein is CAISDHRGNQPQHF. CDR3 nucleotide sequence: TGTGCCATCAGTGATCACAGGGGCAATCAGCCCCAGCATTTT.

For the CDR3, the DNA is TGTGCCAGCAGCCTCCAGGACAGATATAATTCACCCCTCCACTTT. This sequence encodes CASSLQDRYNSPLHF. The chain couples TRBV7-2 to TRBJ1-6; tentatively, D is TRBD1 (6 bases). The CDR3 covers 15 residues. Between the trimmed V and J ends, which lost 5 bases and 4 bases, there was a span of 12 bases. CDR1 is SGHTA and CDR2 is FQGNSA in the germline V gene.

The chain combines TRBV20-1 with TRBJ2-1; the match to TRBD2 covers 11 bases. CDR1 and CDR2 (germline): DFQATT, SNEGSKA (reference sequence). Trimming took 6 bases from V and 2 from J; bases not matched to a gene: 12. The length of the CDR3 is 17 residues. The chain's CDR3 is CSAPPGTSGIPYNEQFF. The CDR3 nucleotides read TGCAGTGCCCCCCCAGGGACTAGCGGTATCCCCTACAATGAGCAGTTCTTC.

The genes are TRBV2 and TRBJ2-3; tentative D call: TRBD2 (5 bases). Trimming removed 6 bases at V and 6 bases at J, with 16 bases between. Germline V gene sequence: CDR1 SNHLY, CDR2 FYNNEI. The CDR3 spans 14 residues. CDR3 coding DNA: TGTGCCAGCAGGAAAGTTCCAAGGAGGGATACGCAGTATTTT. Translated: CASRKVPRRDTQYF. The full variable domain, completed using reference TRBV2 and TRBJ2-3, is EPEVTQTPSHQVTQMGQEVILRCVPISNHLYFYWYRQILGQKVEFLVSFYNNEISEKSEIFDDQFSVERPDGSNFTLKIRSTKLEDSAMYFCASRKVPRRDTQYFGPGTRLTVL.

This chain uses TRBV7-3 with TRBJ1-1; tentatively, D is TRBD1 (6 bases). V was cut by 6 bases and J by 4 bases, with 15 bases left in between. This CDR3 has 14 amino acids. Germline CDR1 reads SGHTA; CDR2 reads FQGTGA. The DNA for the CDR3 is TGTGCCAGCAGGTCCGGGACAACGGGCACTGAAGCTTTCTTT. Translated: CASRSGTTGTEAFF.

This clonotype has a handful of counts. The chain uses TRBV12-3 or TRBV12-4 and TRBJ1-2, with TRBD1 as a possible D gene (5 bases). Trimming shortened V by 3 bases and J by 0 bases, and 14 bases separated the two germline ends. This CDR3 has 16 amino acids. The CDR3 reads CASSLTGTATNYGYTF. Here the CDR3 DNA reads TGTGCCAGCAGTTTGACGGGGACGGCGACTAACTATGGCTACACCTTC.

V is TRBV4-1 and J is TRBJ2-1; 10 positions agree with TRBD2. This CDR3 has 16 residues. J lost 1 base, V lost 3 bases, and 3 bases had no gene match. Germline V lookup: CDR1 MGHRA, CDR2 YSYEKL. The CDR3 spells CASSHQLAGSYNEQFF. CDR3 DNA sequence: TGCGCCAGCAGCCACCAACTAGCGGGGTCCTACAATGAGCAGTTCTTC.

This CDR3 is CSAWTGLRHGYTF. The CDR3 bases are TGCAGTGCTTGGACAGGGCTCCGCCATGGCTACACCTTC. The chain couples TRBV20-1 to TRBJ1-2; 8 bases map to TRBD1. Trimming at V came to 5 bases and at J to 6 bases, leaving 8 bases not matched to a gene. The CDR3 is 13 residues long. Per the germline V gene, CDR1 is DFQATT and CDR2 is SNEGSKA (reference sequence).

The rearrangement uses TRBV27 and TRBJ1-6; D remains ambiguous. The V gene lost 6 bases and the J gene lost 1 base, with 10 bases spanning the gap. CDR3 size: 15 residues. Germline CDR1 is MNHEY and CDR2 is SMNVEV (reference sequence). CDR3 sequence (DNA): TGTGCCAGCAGGGTGGGGAGGTCCTATAATTCACCCCTCCACTTT. Protein sequence: CASRVGRSYNSPLHF.

The chain carries TRBV5-1 and TRBJ2-2; the match to TRBD2 covers 13 bases. J lost 5 bases, V lost 1 base, and 8 bases had no gene match. Germline CDR1 is SGHRS and CDR2 is YFSETQ. The CDR3 extends over 18 amino acids. In DNA, the CDR3 is TGCGCCAGCAGCTTGAGGGGACTAGCGGGACGAGGAACCGGGGAGCTGTTTTTT. Its translation: CASSLRGLAGRGTGELFF.

The V gene is TRBV12-3 or TRBV12-4, the J gene TRBJ2-1, with D unclear. Trimming took 10 bases from V and 4 from J, leaving 8 bases between them. CDR3 length: 11 amino acids. The CDR3 loop is CATLRYNEQFF. The CDR3 bases are TGTGCCACCCTCAGGTACAATGAGCAGTTCTTC.